This TCR beta chain originates from a study of graft-versus-host responses after intestinal transplantation (dated by TCRdb to about 2021). For context, the study as a whole: Multivisceral, liver-intestinal, or isolated intestinal transplants were received by the recipients. Anti-thymocyte globulin induction was given to all recipients, followed by maintenance tacrolimus and steroids for 3 to 4 years. After intestinal transplantation, graft-versus-host and host-versus-graft alloreactive T cell clones in the graft, circulation and bone marrow were tracked using bulk TCR-beta CDR3 sequencing. To identify alloreactive clones, pre-transplant mixed lymphocyte reaction products were sequenced and compared with unstimulated pre-transplant donor and recipient T cells. The cohort enrolled about two dozen intestinal transplant recipients, one of whom was a retransplant, and a few patients without pretransplant specimens were excluded. Donor T cell macrochimerism was defined as a peak of at least 4% donor T cells among recipient peripheral blood mononuclear cells. Rather than going through the commercial service, samples from three later patients were sequenced in-house on an Illumina MiSeq and processed with MiXCR. The study at large found these results: GvH clones were detected in recipient bone marrow, and some of these GvH clones were observed earlier in ileal mucosa or blood, consistent with an intestinal mucosal origin. High GvH to HvG T cell clonal ratios were observed in the allografts of patients with donor T cell macrochimerism. The relatively low number and heterogeneity of intestinal transplant patients limited the conclusions. Early after transplant, declines in HvG clones were associated with peak levels of circulating GvH clones.

The time point label corresponds to: cells obtained before transplantation from donor or recipient. CD3+CD4+ and CD3+CD8+ populations were FACS-sorted from unstimulated pre-transplant donor and recipient cells taken from spleen or lymph nodes. The library was built by means of the immunoSEQ multiplex PCR assay. In most patients, genomic DNA was isolated using the Qiagen DNeasy Blood and Tissue Kit and sent frozen to Adaptive Biotechnologies for TCR sequencing. Adaptive Biotechnologies carried out high-throughput TCR-beta CDR3 sequencing of genomic DNA for most patients. The source study handled its data this way. TCR sequencing data were retrieved from Adaptive's ImmunoSEQ software for 15 to 20 patients, whereas a few other patients were processed with MiXCR and VDJtools. CD4 versus CD8 sorting errors were corrected by removing sequences found in both subsets at a frequency ratio below 5:1. CDR3 nucleotide sequences shared between donor and recipient were removed because their origin could not be assigned. At least 2-fold expansion over unstimulated cells and a minimum CFSE-low frequency of 0.002% (template counts) or 0.001% (read counts) were required for clones to be classified as alloreactive. Clones were considered mappable if detected in sequenced pre-transplant spleen, lymph node, or MLR CFSE-low populations of the donor or recipient. Cumulative frequency of alloreactive clones was calculated as a percentage of all sequences weighted by copy number. Drawn from immuneACCESS, this table holds only the in-frame rearrangements with V and J called that TCRdb kept. Clones are partly lost; checked studies trace under half to an unresolved V gene and leave the rest unexplained. V and J calls and clone size are copied from that table; D and trimming were computed from the DNA. The sample table records tens of thousands of clones; 75% to 95% of these occur just once. The top ten clones comprise 5.5% to 7% of the sample.

On this clone: Its antigen is still unknown. The record has no base qualities; no much larger clone is one base away.

From the cysteine through the phenylalanine, the CDR3 covers 14 amino acids. The kept DNA is CDR3 alone, 42 bases in frame from the first base. Based on the germline V gene, the CDR1 and CDR2 sequences are SGHDT and YYEEEE. V gives up 4 bases and J gives up 2 bases, and the segment between their germline ends measures 10 bases. The specimen comprised unstimulated CD8+ T cells sorted from spleen or lymph node cells, sampled before intestinal transplant. The receptor comes from a human donor who received an intestinal transplant. The chain links TRBV5-6 with TRBJ1-3, with no confidently assigned D gene. CDR3 region: CASSLAGTGNTIYF. Read as DNA, the sequence is TGTGCCAGCAGCCTGGCGGGGACTGGAAACACCATATATTTT. Extended through the reference TRBV5-6 and TRBJ1-3 proteins, this CDR3 yields the full variable domain: DAGVTQSPTHLIKTRGQQVTLRCSPKSGHDTVSWYQQALGQGPQFIFQYYEEEERQRGNFPDRFSGHQFPNYSSELNVNALLLGDSALYLCASSLAGTGNTIYFGEGSWLTVV.